Reported below is one TCR beta chain. The target antigen is unknown. Germline V lookup: CDR1 SGHRS, CDR2 YFSETQ. The germline V and J ends were trimmed by 4 bases and 5 bases, with 6 bases remaining between them. This CDR3 has 12 amino acids. 60 Vbeta and 13 Jbeta primers were used in PCR. The repertoire was sequenced with immunoSEQ multiplex PCR; TCRdb's copy has only in-frame clones and lacks some. The sample carries 150,000 to 200,000 clones, around 84% recorded once. The sample is drawn from a study of cytomegalovirus exposure and HLA in healthy donors. Regarding the study as a whole: For TCR beta chains, V- and J-gene trimming was later linked to a missense DCLRE1C variant. Upon later analysis, HLA-associated TCR beta chains proved more clonally expanded than other, equally common chains. When analyzed later, the rates of TCR association showed variation by HLA locus, with DRB1 the most and HLA-C the fewest.

This receptor was identified in a middle-aged woman in good health and CMV-seronegative. The chain combines TRBV5-1 with TRBJ2-2, with unresolved D. The sample comprised PBMCs. CDR3 region: CASSPGTGELFF. The CDR3 bases are TGCGCCAGCAGCCCCGGGACCGGGGAGCTGTTTTTT.